These 28 T cell receptor beta chains were all obtained from the same sample, sequenced in a study of T cell changes during pregnancy in multiple sclerosis. The protocol was immunoSEQ multiplex PCR, while the TCRdb copy is restricted to in-frame clones and leaves out a portion. The sample lists 71,000 or so clones, 90% to 95% occurring once. The material sequenced was peripheral blood, taken in the third trimester of pregnancy. These receptors were collected from a female donor with multiple sclerosis, enrolled in a pregnancy study.

This clone was detected a few times. This chain links TRBV4-1 with TRBJ1-1; D remains unclear. Deletions cut 3 bases from V and 1 base from J, with 12 bases between. CDR1 and CDR2 from the germline V gene are MGHRA and YSYEKL. The CDR3 is 15 amino acids. The CDR3 region is CASSHPSRENTEAFF. In DNA, the CDR3 is TGCGCCAGCAGCCATCCAAGTCGGGAGAACACTGAAGCTTTCTTT.

J is TRBJ2-3 and V is TRBV5-1; 11 positions agree with TRBD2. V shed 2 bases and J 4 bases; nucleotides not matched to a gene: 6. The CDR3 is made up of 16 amino acids. From germline, CDR1 is SGHRS and CDR2 YFSETQ. The CDR3 region is CASSLIAGGPADTQYF. CDR3 nucleotide sequence: TGCGCCAGCAGCTTAATAGCGGGAGGGCCGGCAGATACGCAGTATTTT.

The rearrangement joins TRBV7-9 to TRBJ2-1; D is possibly TRBD2 (7 bases). The germline V and J ends were trimmed by 1 base and 8 bases, with 18 bases remaining between them. The CDR3 totals 16 residues. Germline V gives CDR1 SEHNR, CDR2 FQNEAQ (reference sequence). CDR3 sequence reads: CASSLEAAGHIHEQFF. The CDR3 coding sequence is TGTGCCAGCAGCTTAGAGGCAGCGGGACATATCCATGAGCAGTTCTTC.

The chain is built from TRBV2 and TRBJ2-2; 8 bases line up with TRBD1. Germline values: CDR1 SNHLY, CDR2 FYNNEI. The CDR3 runs 14 residues. V gave up 7 bases and J gave up 7 bases; unmatched junction bases: 8. This chain's CDR3 is CASNGQGQGGELFF. For the CDR3, the DNA is TGTGCCAGCAATGGACAGGGTCAGGGCGGGGAGCTGTTTTTT.

V usage is TRBV4-1 and J usage is TRBJ1-2; no clear D. CDR3 length: 15 amino acids. Germline V lookup: CDR1 MGHRA, CDR2 YSYEKL. V gave up 1 base and J gave up 8 bases, with 17 bases separating them. Here the CDR3 DNA reads TGCGCCAGCAGCCAAGGAGGAGGAGAGGTATACGGCTACACCTTC. The encoded protein is CASSQGGGEVYGYTF.

This chain links TRBV29-1 with TRBJ1-1; perhaps TRBD1 as D (6 bases). From germline, CDR1 is SQVTM and CDR2 ANQGSEA. Trimming removed 3 bases at V and 4 bases at J, with 12 bases between. This CDR3 has 13 residues. In DNA form, the CDR3 reads TGCAGCGTTGAGGACAGCGAGAGCACTGAAGCTTTCTTT. Protein product: CSVEDSESTEAFF.

This clone was found once. The chain has TRBV6-5 and TRBJ2-1, with D possibly matching TRBD1 (6 bases). This CDR3 region has 14 residues. Germline-derived CDR1 and CDR2 are MNHEY and SVGAGI. Between the trimmed V and J ends, which lost 3 bases and 6 bases, there was a span of 12 bases. CDR3 in amino acids: CASSYYTTGNEQFF. CDR3 coding DNA: TGTGCCAGCAGTTATTATACGACAGGCAATGAGCAGTTCTTC.

V usage is TRBV6-6 and J usage is TRBJ1-5; 7 positions agree with TRBD1. The CDR3 length is 16 residues. Germline CDR1 and CDR2: MNHNY and SVGAGI (reference sequence). With 5 bases clipped from V and 0 bases from J, the junction kept 7 bases outside the gene matches. CDR3 protein: CASSPQGIDSNQPQHF. The CDR3 region has the DNA TGTGCCAGCAGTCCACAGGGGATTGATAGCAATCAGCCCCAGCATTTT.

This chain joins TRBV4-2 and TRBJ2-1; possible D gene TRBD2, 6 bases. Germline V gene data show CDR1 as LGHNA and CDR2 as YNFKEQ. Trimming took 0 bases from V and 7 from J, leaving 19 bases between them. CDR3 length: 17 residues. Here the CDR3 DNA reads TGTGCCAGCAGCCAAGAGCCGCCGGGAGCACCTTTTAATGAGCAGTTCTTC. Translated: CASSQEPPGAPFNEQFF.

This clone has just one count. The chain combines TRBV13 with TRBJ2-1, with 7 bases aligning to TRBD2. The CDR3 contains 14 residues. V was pared by 4 bases and J by 8 bases, with 8 bases of the junction left unmatched. The germline V gene has CDR1 PRHDT and CDR2 FYEKMQ (reference sequence). CDR3 residues: CASSSGLVEDEQFF. The CDR3 nucleotides are TGTGCCAGCAGCTCCGGACTAGTGGAAGATGAGCAGTTCTTC.

The V and J genes are TRBV7-2 and TRBJ2-3; 10 nucleotides line up with TRBD2. The V and J ends lost 2 bases and 2 bases, in that order; junction bases with no gene match: 1. This CDR3 contains 15 residues. Germline lookup yields CDR1 SGHTA and CDR2 FQGNSA. The CDR3, as DNA: TGTGCCAGCAGCTTAACTAGCGGGGCCACAGATACGCAGTATTTT. Encoded protein: CASSLTSGATDTQYF.

This rearrangement joins TRBV27 to TRBJ2-7; 12 nucleotides line up with TRBD2. The V gene's germline CDR1 is MNHEY and CDR2 SMNVEV (reference sequence). The CDR3 has 13 amino acids. Trimming took 6 bases from V and 5 from J; bases not matched to a gene: 2. CDR3: CASRRTSGNEQYF. The CDR3 bases are TGTGCCAGCAGGAGGACTAGCGGGAACGAGCAGTACTTC.

The genes are TRBV6-6 and TRBJ2-7; D is possibly TRBD2 (7 bases). The CDR3 has 11 amino acids. V gave up 5 bases and J gave up 9 bases, with 11 bases separating them. Germline V CDR1 and CDR2: MNHNY, SVGAGI (reference sequence). CDR3 DNA: TGTGCCAGCAGTATTAGGGGGGGGCAGTACTTC. This codes for CASSIRGGQYF.

V gene TRBV27 combines with J gene TRBJ2-1; 11 nucleotides agree with TRBD2. Trimming at V came to 2 bases and at J to 8 bases, leaving 5 bases not matched to a gene. From germline, CDR1 is MNHEY and CDR2 SMNVEV (reference sequence). This CDR3 is built from 15 residues. CDR3 nucleotides: TGTGCCAGCAGTTTAACTAGCGGGAGTATCTATGAGCAGTTCTTC. Translation: CASSLTSGSIYEQFF.

The rearrangement links TRBV5-6 to TRBJ2-7, with 10 bases that match TRBD2. The V segment lost 0 bases and the J segment 4 bases; nucleotides outside the gene matches: 1. The CDR3 totals 14 residues. Germline CDR1 is SGHDT and CDR2 is YYEEEE. CDR3 residues: CASSLALAGYEQYF. The CDR3 nucleotides read TGTGCCAGCAGCTTGGCACTAGCGGGATACGAGCAGTACTTC.

This chain connects TRBV2 to TRBJ2-7; TRBD1 matches at 7 bases. Trimming removed 10 bases from V and 2 bases from J; junction bases left unmatched: 5. The CDR3 length is 12 residues. Germline V gives CDR1 SNHLY, CDR2 FYNNEI. The CDR3 nucleotides read TGTGCCACACGGACAGGAGCCTACGAGCAGTACTTC. It yields the protein CATRTGAYEQYF.

The chain links TRBV28 to TRBJ1-1; 10 bases line up with TRBD1. The length of the CDR3 is 13 residues. With 7 bases clipped from V and 4 bases from J, the junction kept 3 bases outside the gene matches. CDR1 is MDHEN, CDR2 SYDVKM, per germline. CDR3 coding DNA: TGTGCCAGCAAGACAGGGGGCACCACTGAAGCTTTCTTT. Protein sequence: CASKTGGTTEAFF.

The chain carries TRBV7-9 and TRBJ2-2, with a tentative D call TRBD2 (6 bases). Germline V gene sequence: CDR1 SEHNR, CDR2 FQNEAQ (reference sequence). This CDR3 region has 15 residues. Deletions cut 6 bases from V and 5 bases from J, with 16 bases between. This chain's CDR3 is CASSPTGLITGELFF. The CDR3 region has the DNA TGTGCCAGCAGTCCAACGGGACTTATTACCGGGGAGCTGTTTTTT. Combining the CDR3 with reference TRBV7-9 and TRBJ2-2 gives the whole variable domain DTGVSQNPRHKITKRGQNVTFRCDPISEHNRLYWYRQTLGQGPEFLTYFQNEAQLEKSRLLSDRFSAERPKGSFSTLEIQRTEQGDSAMYLCASSPTGLITGELFFGEGSRLTVL.

The gene calls are TRBV2 and TRBJ2-5; 7 bases match TRBD2. The CDR3 totals 18 residues. V lost 6 bases and J lost 5; bases outside the gene matches: 21. The germline V gene has CDR1 SNHLY and CDR2 FYNNEI. The CDR3 DNA reads as TGTGCCAGCAGAACCTTCCCTTTCTCGCGGGAGCAAATTGAGACCCAGTACTTC. It codes for CASRTFPFSREQIETQYF.

This rearrangement joins TRBV19 to TRBJ2-7; a weak D match, TRBD2 (5 bases). V lost 5 bases to trimming and J lost 0 bases, with 11 bases between them. Germline CDR1 is LNHDA and CDR2 is SQIVND (reference sequence). This CDR3 comprises 14 residues. The CDR3 DNA sequence: TGTGCCAGTAGTTTCAACCGGGACTCCTACGAGCAGTACTTC. This sequence encodes CASSFNRDSYEQYF.

The CDR3 nucleotides read TGTGCCAGCAGGGGGGGGAACACTGAAGCTTTCTTT. Its translation is CASRGGNTEAFF. V usage is TRBV28 and J usage is TRBJ1-1; D possibly corresponds to TRBD1 (5 bases). The CDR3 covers 12 residues. Germline V gives CDR1 MDHEN, CDR2 SYDVKM. Trimming left V 6 bases short and J 1 base short, with 6 bases between. Drawing the rest from reference TRBV28 and TRBJ1-1, the complete variable domain is DVKVTQSSRYLVKRTGEKVFLECVQDMDHENMFWYRQDPGLGLRLIYFSYDVKMKEKGDIPEGYSVSREKKERFSLILESASTNQTSMYLCASRGGNTEAFFGQGTRLTVV.

V usage is TRBV2 and J usage is TRBJ2-7; D perhaps matches TRBD2 (5 bases). Germline V gene lookup returns CDR1 SNHLY and CDR2 FYNNEI. Trimming left V 1 base short and J 5 bases short, with 6 bases between. This CDR3 region has 12 residues. The CDR3 sequence: CASSEGGDEQYF. In nucleotides, the CDR3 is TGTGCCAGCAGTGAAGGGGGAGACGAGCAGTACTTC.

The chain couples TRBV5-1 to TRBJ1-4; tentatively, D is TRBD1 (5 bases). CDR3 length: 14 amino acids. V was pared by 1 base and J by 10 bases, with 14 bases between. The V gene's germline CDR1 is SGHRS and CDR2 YFSETQ. The CDR3 spells CASSLSRVEGKLFF. The DNA for the CDR3 is TGCGCCAGCAGCTTGTCCAGGGTTGAAGGAAAACTGTTTTTT.

This clone showed up just a few times. Different DNA sequences within this sample yield the same CDR3. The chain links TRBV4-1 to TRBJ1-2; D possibly corresponds to TRBD1 (5 bases). CDR1 and CDR2 from the germline V gene are MGHRA and YSYEKL. V dropped 1 base and J dropped 6 bases, with 18 bases sitting between them. The CDR3 is made up of 16 amino acids. This CDR3 reads CASSQVLRGGLDGYTF. The CDR3 coding sequence is TGCGCCAGCAGCCAAGTTTTAAGGGGAGGGCTGGATGGCTACACCTTC.

This sequence joins TRBV9 and TRBJ2-1, with 7 bases matching TRBD2. Germline CDR1 is SGDLS and CDR2 is YYNGEE. The length of the CDR3 is 17 residues. Trimming cost V 4 bases and J 6 bases; bases outside gene matches: 16. The DNA of the CDR3 is TGTGCCAGCAGCCCCCTGAGGGCGGGAGAATTGGTCAATGAGCAGTTCTTC. Its protein is CASSPLRAGELVNEQFF.

The chain employs TRBV5-1 and TRBJ2-5, with 7 bases identical to TRBD2. V lost 4 bases and J lost 1; bases outside the gene matches: 7. This CDR3 comprises 15 residues. Germline V gene data show CDR1 as SGHRS and CDR2 as YFSETQ. CDR3 sequence: CASSRTASGQETQYF. CDR3 bases: TGCGCCAGCAGCCGGACGGCTAGCGGCCAAGAGACCCAGTACTTC.

The chain uses TRBV11-2 and TRBJ2-7, with 10 nucleotides matching TRBD2. The CDR3 has 17 residues. Germline CDR1 and CDR2: SGHAT and FQNNGV. The V and J ends lost 4 bases and 3 bases, in that order; junction bases with no gene match: 12. The CDR3 reads CASSSTLAGGSFYEQYF. In DNA form, the CDR3 reads TGTGCCAGCAGCTCTACTTTAGCGGGAGGATCCTTCTACGAGCAGTACTTC.

The chain employs TRBV2 and TRBJ2-5; 11 positions match TRBD2. Trimming took 7 bases from V and 1 from J; bases not matched to a gene: 5. The CDR3 contains 15 residues. CDR1 is SNHLY and CDR2 is FYNNEI in the germline V gene. The CDR3 DNA follows: TGTGCCAGCACTGGGACTAGCGGAGCCCAAGAGACCCAGTACTTC. It yields the protein CASTGTSGAQETQYF. The whole variable domain, filled in from reference TRBV2 and TRBJ2-5, reads EPEVTQTPSHQVTQMGQEVILRCVPISNHLYFYWYRQILGQKVEFLVSFYNNEISEKSEIFDDQFSVERPDGSNFTLKIRSTKLEDSAMYFCASTGTSGAQETQYFGPGTRLLVL.